The sequence of this T cell receptor beta chain was determined in a study of human T cells and chemical hapten exposure (dated by TCRdb to 2020 to 2023). With respect to the entire study: For sensitization, 2% DPC in acetone was applied to an approximately 2 cm by approximately 2 cm area of upper inner arm skin. Peripheral blood TCR repertoire changes were tracked in vivo in alopecia patients during primary and secondary sensitization to the hapten diphenylcyclopropenone (DPC). Twenty-nine alopecia patients gave blood for TCR sequencing at one to four time points (pre-sensitization, 2, 6 and 24 weeks). Patch tests used Finn chambers with 0.01% DPC on the upper back, scored after 6 days by International Contact Dermatitis Research Group standards. Patient blood was sampled pre-sensitization (week 0) and at 2, 6 and about 24 weeks after DPC sensitization. The mostly female patient cohort included alopecia areata with under or over 50% scalp involvement, alopecia totalis and alopecia universalis. Weekly therapeutic DPC doses were additionally applied to the scalp of patients throughout the approximately 25-week study period. Libraries were pooled for sequencing, and per-sample TCR yields varied mainly because of small differences in library volumes within the pool. Points the paper makes about the study in general: Compared with pre-sensitization or healthy control sets, expanded TCRs formed significantly more large CDR3 similarity clusters, which is consistent with antigen-driven responses. DPC sensitization did not change the number of TCRs with a frequency above 1 in 1000, and there was no evidence of changes in global repertoire structure. Patch test score was positively correlated with the number of PT1 expanded TCRs, with significance at thresholds 8, 16 and 32 but not at 4. After repeated subsampling, changes were observed in the strength of the expansion versus patch-test correlation and in the threshold at which the correlation became significant. Because every patient had alopecia, a presumed autoimmune disease, the patients' immune response might differ from that of healthy individuals.

Libraries were constructed by RACE. For sequencing, a NextSeq 500 was employed. During library preparation, unique molecular identifiers were attached to individual cDNA molecules so that TCRs could be counted in a quantitative, reproducible way. Both TCR alpha and TCR beta chains were sequenced from each blood RNA sample. As for how the authors treated the data: The median number of TCRs per sample was 85,000 to 100,000, ranging from 23,224 to 690,600. The Decombinator software suite was used to annotate the V, J and CDR3 of the TCR reads. Every sample was subsampled to the same number of TCRs (28,000) for the PS versus PT1 abundance plots. TCRs were defined as expanded if absent before sensitization and observed at least eight times at the 2-week time point. TCRdb trimmed public reads at Q25 via fastp, called clones via MiXCR and kept in-frame beta chains. Each record represents a unique CDR3 protein, reported with the most common genes and DNA among its rows. These V and J calls originate from TCRdb's pipeline instead of the authors' own analysis. The sample data list 180,000 or so distinct CDR3 sequences, and 14% of these were observed just once. 1.5% to 2% of the sample is held by the ten biggest clonotypes.

In light of the paper, this sample's time point label describes: patch test 1, 2 weeks after DPC sensitization. The sample's treatment or condition, from its label and the paper: therapeutic diphenylcyclopropenone sensitization with weekly scalp DPC. At every patch-test visit, the blood draw took place before the patch test was put on. Patients were eligible if aged 18 to 70, diagnosed with alopecia and judged suitable for DPC therapy, and pregnant patients were excluded. Unfractionated whole blood was collected in Tempus Blood RNA tubes, and total RNA was extracted from that blood. The CDR3 has 15 amino acids, counting the end cysteine and phenylalanine. CDR3 DNA is the only sequence kept; it has 45 bases, read in frame from the first base. The germline V and J ends show losses of 4 bases and 5 bases respectively, and no gene match explains 10 bases of the junction. About this clonotype: Its antigen remains undetermined. No per-base quality is available; no much larger clone lies one base away.

Recombination connected TRBV12-3 or TRBV12-4 to TRBJ2-7; 8 bases in the middle match TRBD1. This TCR derives from a woman aged 25 to 39 with alopecia areata. Some clones in this sample may be carry-over from other donors' samples. The source was whole blood, collected in connection with sensitization to the hapten diphenylcyclopropenone (DPC). CDR3 protein: CASSWSQGARDEQYF. The DNA reads TGTGCCAGCAGTTGGAGCCAGGGGGCGCGGGACGAGCAGTACTTC.